This TCR beta chain is from a study of blood T cell repertoires in COVID-19. Per the original methods: Reference gene primer amplification in the assay estimated nucleated cell counts. Only in-frame clones appear in the TCRdb table, and some are missing; sequencing was by immunoSEQ multiplex PCR. The DNA was the basis for D and trimming; V, J and clone size are from that table. The repertoire holds about 200,000 clones, over 70% seen once, with 4.5% to 7% in the top ten. The CDR3 length is 14 residues. Trimming removed 0 bases at V and 7 bases at J, with 13 bases between. Germline V lookup: CDR1 SGDLS, CDR2 YYNGEE.

This TCR was sampled from an older woman with acute or convalescent COVID-19. The sequencing input was peripheral blood. The rearrangement joins TRBV9 to TRBJ1-1, with a weak D call TRBD1 (5 bases). CDR3 nucleotide sequence: TGTGCCAGCAGCGTAGCCCCATCGGGGGGTGAAGCTTTCTTT. Translating it yields CASSVAPSGGEAFF.